A single sample gave rise to the 25 T cell receptor beta chains below, sequenced in a study of shared clonotypes between healthy human individuals. It was CD45RO-negative cells, positively selected for CCR7, that made up naive CD8 cells, with terminally differentiated effector memory CD45RA+ cells excluded. Data came from immunoSEQ multiplex PCR; TCRdb stores just in-frame clones and leaves some out. The table shows 2 million to 2.5 million clones, with roughly 95% occurring only once. Source material: naive CD8+ T cells sorted from blood. Receptors were obtained from a man younger than 35 in good health.

This clone was detected once. The chain employs TRBV4-1 and TRBJ2-7; 10 positions match TRBD2. V dropped 1 base and J dropped 3; count of bases not matched to a gene: 3. Germline-derived CDR1 and CDR2 are MGHRA and YSYEKL. The CDR3 runs to 15 residues. CDR3 sequence (DNA): TGCGCCAGCAGCCAAGCATCTAGCGGGAGCTACGAGCAGTACTTC. This sequence encodes CASSQASSGSYEQYF.

In its sample, this clone was seen once. The CDR3 spells CASSQVPADEQYF. The DNA for the CDR3 is TGTGCCAGCAGCCAAGTCCCCGCTGACGAGCAGTACTTC. The chain has TRBV14 and TRBJ2-7; no reliable D call. Trimming left V 1 base short and J 5 bases short, with 9 bases between. The CDR3 has 13 residues. Germline CDR1 and CDR2: SGHDN and FVKESK.

The gene calls are TRBV5-4 and TRBJ2-1; TRBD1 matches at 8 bases. Trimming took 2 bases from V and 10 from J; bases not matched to a gene: 5. This CDR3 is 13 amino acids long. Per germline, CDR1 SGHNT and CDR2 YYREEE (reference sequence). CDR3 region: CASSFGTGGEQFF. As DNA, the CDR3 is TGTGCCAGCAGCTTTGGTACAGGGGGGGAGCAGTTCTTC.

This chain uses TRBV7-6 with TRBJ1-4; a possible D gene is TRBD1 (6 bases). V was trimmed by 1 base and J by 7 bases, leaving 16 bases between them. CDR3 length: 16 residues. Germline CDR1 reads SGHVS; CDR2 reads FNYEAQ. The CDR3 loop is CASSLDSAGDREKLFF. The CDR3 nucleotides read TGTGCCAGCAGCTTAGATTCGGCAGGGGATCGTGAAAAACTGTTTTTT.

This chain connects TRBV2 to TRBJ2-3, with D perhaps matching TRBD2 (6 bases). The CDR3 length is 13 residues. Germline V gene data show CDR1 as SNHLY and CDR2 as FYNNEI. Trimming pared 7 bases from V and 2 bases from J, leaving 10 bases between. The CDR3 DNA is TGTGCCAGCATCGGGGGAGACACAGATACGCAGTATTTT. Protein: CASIGGDTDTQYF.

The chain is built from TRBV15 and TRBJ2-6; D uncertain. Deletions cut 4 bases from V and 2 bases from J, with 9 bases between. Germline V gene data show CDR1 as LNHNV and CDR2 as YYDKDF (reference sequence). The CDR3 length is 15 residues. CDR3 loop: CATSNRQTGANVLTF. The CDR3 coding sequence is TGTGCCACCAGCAACCGGCAAACTGGGGCCAACGTCCTGACTTTC.

Details on this clone: Within the sample, other DNA sequences also encode this same CDR3. The CDR3 nucleotides read TGTGCCATCAGTGATGACATCTCCTACGAGCAGTACTTC. It encodes CAISDDISYEQYF. The chain recombines TRBV10-3 with TRBJ2-7; unclear D gene. The CDR3 consists of 13 residues. Trimming pared 3 bases from V and 0 bases from J, leaving 6 bases between. The germline V gene has CDR1 ENHRY and CDR2 SYGVKD.

The CDR3 DNA sequence: TGTGCCAGCAGTTTAAACGAGTTGTGGGGGGAAAAACTGTTTTTT. Amino acid sequence: CASSLNELWGEKLFF. The rearrangement links TRBV28 to TRBJ1-4, with D perhaps matching TRBD1 (5 bases). Germline V gene lookup returns CDR1 MDHEN and CDR2 SYDVKM. Trimming left V 2 bases short and J 8 bases short, with 15 bases between. The CDR3 sequence is 15 residues long. The full variable domain, in which reference TRBV28 and TRBJ1-4 provide the parts outside the CDR3, is DVKVTQSSRYLVKRTGEKVFLECVQDMDHENMFWYRQDPGLGLRLIYFSYDVKMKEKGDIPEGYSVSREKKERFSLILESASTNQTSMYLCASSLNELWGEKLFFGSGTQLSVL.

The chain's CDR3 is CAPRGGTEAFF. DNA for the CDR3: TGTGCCCCCCGCGGCGGCACTGAAGCTTTCTTT. This rearrangement joins TRBV30 to TRBJ1-1; no clear D gene. V shed 8 bases and J shed 4 bases, with 11 bases lying between them. The CDR3 is made up of 11 amino acids. Germline V gives CDR1 GTSNPN, CDR2 SVGIG (reference sequence).

This rearrangement joins TRBV2 to TRBJ2-7; weak D call: TRBD1 (5 bases). The germline V gene has CDR1 SNHLY and CDR2 FYNNEI. This CDR3 has 13 residues. Trimming shortened V by 4 bases and J by 3 bases, and 10 bases separated the two germline ends. The CDR3, as DNA: TGTGCCAGCAGTGTAGGGGTGAACTACGAGCAGTACTTC. This codes for CASSVGVNYEQYF.

The chain couples TRBV27 to TRBJ2-7; TRBD1 might be the D (5 bases). Trimming removed 8 bases at V and 4 bases at J, with 12 bases between. Germline V CDR1 and CDR2: MNHEY, SMNVEV (reference sequence). This CDR3 contains 12 residues. CDR3 in amino acids: CASGTQGYEQYF. The CDR3 DNA follows: TGTGCCAGCGGAACTCAGGGTTACGAGCAGTACTTC.

This chain uses TRBV30 with TRBJ2-1; D remains unclear. V lost 0 bases and J lost 8, with 11 bases in between. Germline CDR1 is GTSNPN and CDR2 is SVGIG (reference sequence). The CDR3 has 13 amino acids. CDR3 DNA sequence: TGTGCCTGGAGTGTAACTCCGGTCCATGAGCAGTTCTTC. Residues: CAWSVTPVHEQFF.

The rearrangement joins TRBV27 to TRBJ2-1, with TRBD2 matching 8 bases. CDR1 MNHEY and CDR2 SMNVEV come from the germline V gene (reference sequence). This CDR3 comprises 15 residues. V shed 3 bases and J 7 bases; nucleotides not matched to a gene: 8. CDR3 nucleotides: TGTGCCAGCAGTTTCGTCTGGCGGGGGGAGAATGAGCAGTTCTTC. It is translated as CASSFVWRGENEQFF.

The table lists this clone with a few counts. This chain joins TRBV6-1 and TRBJ1-3, with 7 bases identical to TRBD1. Germline V gene lookup returns CDR1 MNHNS and CDR2 SASEGT. CDR3 length: 14 residues. The V and J ends lost 5 bases and 3 bases, in that order; junction bases with no gene match: 4. The chain's CDR3 is CASSLTGNGNTIYF. The CDR3 DNA reads as TGTGCCAGCAGTCTGACAGGGAATGGAAACACCATATATTTT.

J is TRBJ1-5 and V is TRBV19, with 9 bases matching TRBD1. J gave up 2 bases and V 4 bases, and 6 bases lay outside the gene matches. There are 16 residues in the CDR3. Germline CDR1 is LNHDA and CDR2 is SQIVND (reference sequence). CDR3 amino acids: CASSTGQGIGNQPQHF. The CDR3 nucleotides are TGTGCCAGTAGTACTGGACAGGGGATAGGCAATCAGCCCCAGCATTTT.

The rearrangement joins TRBV25-1 to TRBJ1-1; no clear D gene. Trimming removed 5 bases at V and 1 base at J, with 8 bases between. Germline V gives CDR1 MGHDK, CDR2 SYGVNS. This CDR3 contains 13 residues. CDR3 nucleotide sequence: TGTGCCAGCAGTAACGCGGCGAACACTGAAGCTTTCTTT. Its translation is CASSNAANTEAFF.

The chain employs TRBV5-6 and TRBJ1-2, with 7 nucleotides matching TRBD1. The CDR3 runs to 13 residues. CDR1 SGHDT and CDR2 YYEEEE come from the germline V gene. Trimming cost V 3 bases and J 10 bases; bases outside gene matches: 9. The CDR3 loop is CASSSTGELDYTF. Here the CDR3 DNA reads TGTGCCAGCAGCTCAACAGGGGAATTGGACTACACCTTC.

This chain links TRBV10-3 with TRBJ1-1; a possible D gene is TRBD1 (5 bases). Germline-derived CDR1 and CDR2 are ENHRY and SYGVKD. The CDR3 runs 14 residues. The ends were cut back, 9 bases at V and 4 bases at J, with 18 bases in the middle. In DNA form, the CDR3 reads TGTGCCATGGGGGACTCCCCCAGTGGCACTGAAGCTTTCTTT. This encodes CAMGDSPSGTEAFF.

V and J are TRBV5-1 and TRBJ2-1; D not certain. The germline V and J ends were trimmed by 2 bases and 8 bases, with 14 bases remaining between them. The CDR3 runs to 14 residues. Germline V gives CDR1 SGHRS, CDR2 YFSETQ. CDR3 sequence reads: CASSFSPPGDEQFF. In DNA, the CDR3 is TGCGCCAGCAGCTTCTCACCCCCGGGCGATGAGCAGTTCTTC.

The CDR3 spells CASSQLPGNTIYF. DNA of the CDR3: TGCGCCAGCAGCCAACTCCCTGGAAACACCATATATTTT. The genes are TRBV4-1 and TRBJ1-3; D is unclear. Trimming pared 2 bases from V and 2 bases from J, leaving 4 bases between. Germline loops: CDR1 MGHRA, CDR2 YSYEKL. This CDR3 region has 13 residues.

The chain carries TRBV20-1 and TRBJ1-1, with 7 bases identical to TRBD1. The CDR3 is 11 amino acids. The V gene end was trimmed by 6 bases and the J gene end by 13 bases; junction bases not matched to a gene: 11. The germline V gene encodes CDR1 DFQATT and CDR2 SNEGSKA (reference sequence). As DNA, the CDR3 is TGCAGTGCCAAAGGGGGCAGTCTGGTTTTCTTT. It encodes CSAKGGSLVFF.

The gene calls are TRBV27 and TRBJ1-1, with TRBD1 as a possible D gene (6 bases). The CDR3 is made up of 16 amino acids. V gave up 0 bases and J gave up 3 bases, with 14 bases separating them. Germline V gene sequence: CDR1 MNHEY, CDR2 SMNVEV (reference sequence). For the CDR3, the DNA is TGTGCCAGCAGTTTATCGGCAGGGGTAGGTGACACTGAAGCTTTCTTT. Its translation: CASSLSAGVGDTEAFF.

The rearrangement joins TRBV30 to TRBJ2-7; 7 bases match TRBD1. The V gene end was trimmed by 3 bases and the J gene end by 0 bases; junction bases not matched to a gene: 8. This CDR3 comprises 15 residues. Germline CDR1 and CDR2: GTSNPN and SVGIG (reference sequence). The CDR3 loop reads CAWSTDGTASYEQYF. The CDR3 DNA reads TGTGCCTGGAGCACAGACGGGACAGCCTCCTACGAGCAGTACTTC.

This clone was observed a single time. The CDR3 DNA reads as TGTGCCAGCATTGACACGGGGGAGACCCAGTACTTC. Protein sequence: CASIDTGETQYF. The chain links TRBV2 to TRBJ2-5, with D perhaps TRBD2 (5 bases). V was shortened by 7 bases and J by 5 bases, with 11 bases between the two germline ends. The CDR3 is 12 residues long. The germline gives CDR1 SNHLY, CDR2 FYNNEI.

This clone came up once. The chain combines TRBV21-1 with TRBJ2-7; the D call TRBD1 from the table was never checked on the DNA. TRBV21-1 is given as a pseudogene. This CDR3 spans 15 amino acids. CDR3 residues: CASSIGQGRGYEQYF. The CDR3 DNA is TGTGCCAGCAGCATTGGACAGGGTCGGGGCTACGAGCAGTACTTC.